Below, 16 T cell receptor beta chains from the same sample are listed, as sequenced in a study of shared clonotypes between healthy human individuals (dated by TCRdb to 2018 to 2020). Library preparation used the immunoSEQ multiplex PCR assay. Entries here come from immuneACCESS through TCRdb and include only in-frame sequences with V and J called. Some clones fail to appear in such tables; in the studies checked, an unresolved V gene covers under half of the shortfall, and the cause of the remainder is unknown. The sample table shows about 980,000 clones, and approximately 80% are seen once. The top ten clones comprise approximately 1.5% of the sample. The sequencing input was memory CD4+ T cells sorted from blood. The meaning of the sample's cell subset or site label: CD45RA-negative fraction. These TCRs come from a man between 18 and 29 years old in good health.

The chain has TRBV11-3 and TRBJ2-7, with no clear D. The CDR3 consists of 13 residues. Germline CDR1 reads SGHNT; CDR2 reads YENEEA. The ends were cut back, 3 bases at V and 3 bases at J, with 9 bases in the middle. CDR3 in DNA: TGTGCCAGCAGCTTTGGAGTCCTCTACGAGCAGTACTTC. Protein: CASSFGVLYEQYF.

This chain joins TRBV2 and TRBJ1-6; D is unresolved. CDR1 and CDR2 from the germline V gene are SNHLY and FYNNEI. CDR3 length: 15 amino acids. V lost 5 bases and J lost 6, with 14 bases in between. The CDR3 DNA reads TGTGCCAGCAGTAAACATACAGTGGGTAATTCACCCCTCCACTTT. It yields the protein CASSKHTVGNSPLHF.

The DNA for the CDR3 is TGTGCCAGCAGCGGAAGAGCCGGGACAGGACTTCTCAAGGGCACAGATACGCAGTATTTT. Protein sequence: CASSGRAGTGLLKGTDTQYF. The J gene is TRBJ2-3, the V gene TRBV4-2; 8 bases fit TRBD1. Germline CDR1 reads LGHNA; CDR2 reads YNFKEQ. V lost 5 bases and J lost 1; bases outside the gene matches: 20. The CDR3 is 20 amino acids.

The rearrangement joins TRBV11-2 to TRBJ2-1; 11 nucleotides line up with TRBD2. Per the germline V gene, CDR1 is SGHAT and CDR2 is FQNNGV. The CDR3 has 17 amino acids. With V trimmed by 1 base and J by 4 bases, 6 bases remained unmatched. In DNA, the CDR3 is TGTGCCAGCAGCTTAGGATTTTCTAGCGGGGGGTACAATGAGCAGTTCTTC. Protein sequence: CASSLGFSSGGYNEQFF.

J is TRBJ1-2 and V is TRBV6-6; 8 bases fit TRBD1. CDR1 is MNHNY, CDR2 SVGAGI, per germline (reference sequence). The CDR3 is 14 amino acids. With 0 bases clipped from V and 5 bases from J, the junction kept 2 bases outside the gene matches. CDR3 sequence: CASSYSRQGYGYTF. The DNA for the CDR3 is TGTGCCAGCAGTTACTCTAGACAGGGGTATGGCTACACCTTC.

V gene TRBV5-8 combines with J gene TRBJ1-2, with 9 nucleotides matching TRBD1. V shed 5 bases and J 7 bases; nucleotides not matched to a gene: 6. The CDR3 has 13 amino acids. Germline lookup yields CDR1 SGHTS and CDR2 YDEGEE. CDR3 nucleotides: TGTGCCAGCAGGTGGGACAGGGAGTCTGGCTACACCTTC. It encodes CASRWDRESGYTF.

This sequence joins TRBV18 and TRBJ2-7; TRBD1 agrees at 9 bases. The junction had 4 bases not matched to a gene; V was cut back by 0 bases and J by 1 base. From germline, CDR1 is KGHSH and CDR2 LQKENI. The CDR3 is made up of 16 amino acids. The CDR3: CASSPPTGGASYEQYF. The CDR3 coding sequence is TGTGCCAGCTCACCACCGACAGGGGGTGCATCCTACGAGCAGTACTTC.

This clone was detected a few times. The chain has TRBV4-3 and TRBJ2-1; the D is unclear. The CDR3 totals 16 residues. CDR1 is LGHNA, CDR2 YSLEER, per germline. Trimming stripped 0 bases from V and 1 base from J, with 10 bases between. DNA of the CDR3: TGCGCCAGCAGCCAAGATGCCCGGCAGTCCTACAATGAGCAGTTCTTC. Translation: CASSQDARQSYNEQFF.

The chain carries TRBV5-1 and TRBJ2-1, with 14 bases identical to TRBD2. The trim removed 4 bases at V and 7 bases at J, leaving 7 bases unmatched. The CDR3 is made up of 16 amino acids. Germline V CDR1 and CDR2: SGHRS, YFSETQ. This CDR3 is CASSPGGLAGGNEQFF. The DNA for the CDR3 is TGCGCCAGCAGCCCTGGAGGACTAGCGGGAGGAAATGAGCAGTTCTTC.

This sequence joins TRBV5-5 and TRBJ2-5; D is perhaps TRBD2 (5 bases). CDR1 and CDR2 from the germline V gene are SGHKS and YYEKEE (reference sequence). V was trimmed by 4 bases and J by 5 bases, leaving 15 bases between them. This CDR3 region has 14 residues. CDR3: CASSIGSIYETQYF. In DNA form, the CDR3 reads TGTGCCAGCAGCATAGGGAGTATCTACGAGACCCAGTACTTC. The full variable domain, its missing parts supplied by reference TRBV5-5 and TRBJ2-5, is DAGVTQSPTHLIKTRGQQVTLRCSPISGHKSVSWYQQVLGQGPQFIFQYYEKEERGRGNFPDRFSARQFPNYSSELNVNALLLGDSALYLCASSIGSIYETQYFGPGTRLLVL.

The chain is built from TRBV9 and TRBJ1-2, with a tentative D call TRBD1 (6 bases). Trimming removed 4 bases from V and 0 bases from J, with 13 bases in between. CDR3 length equals 15 residues. Germline assignment: CDR1 SGDLS and CDR2 YYNGEE. The DNA for the CDR3 is TGTGCCAGCAGCCCCTGGGACACCACTAACTATGGCTACACCTTC. Amino acids: CASSPWDTTNYGYTF.

Notes on this clone: At one of its ends the junction is not consistent with the germline gene, which may arise from a read error. The chain uses TRBV7-7 and TRBJ2-2; D is possibly TRBD2 (5 bases). Germline values: CDR1 SSHAT, CDR2 FNYEAQ (reference sequence). The length of the CDR3 is 15 residues. CDR3 DNA sequence: TGTGCTAGCAGCCCGGGGAGAATCAACACCGGGGAGCTGTTTTTT. It encodes CASSPGRINTGELFF.

This clone was picked up a small number of times. This chain uses TRBV2 with TRBJ1-3; D is uncertain. The CDR3 consists of 18 residues. CDR1 and CDR2 from the germline V gene are SNHLY and FYNNEI. Trimming removed 0 bases from V and 2 bases from J, with 17 bases in between. The CDR3 is CASSEALRGGRAGNTIYF. DNA of the CDR3: TGTGCCAGCAGTGAAGCGCTTCGGGGAGGTCGCGCTGGAAACACCATATATTTT.

The chain links TRBV30 to TRBJ1-5; D may be TRBD1 (5 bases). The CDR3 length is 16 residues. Germline loops: CDR1 GTSNPN, CDR2 SVGIG (reference sequence). The ends were cut back, 4 bases at V and 3 bases at J, with 19 bases in the middle. The CDR3 nucleotides are TGTGCCTGGAAGCCGAAGGGGCCTCCACACAATCAGCCCCAGCATTTT. Translating gives CAWKPKGPPHNQPQHF.

V gene TRBV30 combines with J gene TRBJ2-7, with 7 bases aligning to TRBD2. After removal of 2 bases from V and 2 bases from J, the junction contained 9 bases not matched to a gene. Germline V lookup: CDR1 GTSNPN, CDR2 SVGIG (reference sequence). This CDR3 region has 15 residues. DNA of the CDR3: TGTGCCTGGAGTCCACCCCGGGGACTAACCTACGAGCAGTACTTC. Protein: CAWSPPRGLTYEQYF.

The V gene is TRBV9, the J gene TRBJ2-1, with TRBD2 identical over 10 bases. This CDR3 spans 15 amino acids. V was pared by 4 bases and J by 9 bases, with 10 bases of the junction left unmatched. Germline-derived CDR1 and CDR2 are SGDLS and YYNGEE. The CDR3 DNA is TGTGCCAGCAGCTACCAGCGGGGGGGCCATGCTGAGCAGTTCTTC. It is translated as CASSYQRGGHAEQFF.